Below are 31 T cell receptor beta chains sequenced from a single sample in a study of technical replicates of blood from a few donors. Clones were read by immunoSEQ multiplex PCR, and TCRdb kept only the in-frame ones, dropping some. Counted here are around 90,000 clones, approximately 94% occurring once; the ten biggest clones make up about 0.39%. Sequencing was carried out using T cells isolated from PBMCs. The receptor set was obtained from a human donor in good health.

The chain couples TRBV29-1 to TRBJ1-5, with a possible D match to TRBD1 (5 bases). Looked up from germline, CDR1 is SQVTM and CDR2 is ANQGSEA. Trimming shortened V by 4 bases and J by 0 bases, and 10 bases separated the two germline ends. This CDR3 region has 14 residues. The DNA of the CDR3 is TGCAGCGTTGTGATGGACAATAGCAATCAGCCCCAGCATTTT. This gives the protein CSVVMDNSNQPQHF.

CDR3 sequence (DNA): TGTGCCAGCAGTTTCGGCAGGGTGAAGAGCTACGAGCAGTACTTC. Translated, it gives CASSFGRVKSYEQYF. The chain carries TRBV28 and TRBJ2-7; the D gene is possibly TRBD1 (5 bases). The germline gives CDR1 MDHEN, CDR2 SYDVKM. This CDR3 is 15 amino acids long. The germline V and J ends were trimmed by 3 bases and 3 bases, with 15 bases remaining between them.

This CDR3 is CASSPSGTSSYNEQFF. Written as DNA, the CDR3 is TGTGCCAGCAGCCCCTCCGGGACTAGCTCCTACAATGAGCAGTTCTTC. V usage is TRBV7-9 and J usage is TRBJ2-1; 8 bases map to TRBD2. The ends lost 5 bases at V and 0 bases at J; junction bases unmatched: 6. Looked up from germline, CDR1 is SEHNR and CDR2 is FQNEAQ (reference sequence). CDR3 size: 16 residues. Supplemented by reference TRBV7-9 and TRBJ2-1, the full variable domain reads DTGVSQNPRHKITKRGQNVTFRCDPISEHNRLYWYRQTLGQGPEFLTYFQNEAQLEKSRLLSDRFSAERPKGSFSTLEIQRTEQGDSAMYLCASSPSGTSSYNEQFFGPGTRLTVL.

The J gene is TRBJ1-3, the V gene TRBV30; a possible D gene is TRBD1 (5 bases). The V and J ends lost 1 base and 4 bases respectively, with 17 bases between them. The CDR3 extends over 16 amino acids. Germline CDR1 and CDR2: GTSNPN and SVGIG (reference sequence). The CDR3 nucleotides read TGTGCCTGGAGTGCCATTCAGGGAATCCGAGGAAACACCATATATTTT. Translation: CAWSAIQGIRGNTIYF.

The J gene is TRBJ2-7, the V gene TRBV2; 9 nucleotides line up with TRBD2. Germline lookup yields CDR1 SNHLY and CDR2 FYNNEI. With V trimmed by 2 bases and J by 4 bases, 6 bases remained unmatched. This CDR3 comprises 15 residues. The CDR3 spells CASSELAGSTYEQYF. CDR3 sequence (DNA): TGTGCCAGCAGTGAACTAGCGGGATCAACGTACGAGCAGTACTTC. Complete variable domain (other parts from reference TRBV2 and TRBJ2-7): EPEVTQTPSHQVTQMGQEVILRCVPISNHLYFYWYRQILGQKVEFLVSFYNNEISEKSEIFDDQFSVERPDGSNFTLKIRSTKLEDSAMYFCASSELAGSTYEQYFGPGTRLTVT.

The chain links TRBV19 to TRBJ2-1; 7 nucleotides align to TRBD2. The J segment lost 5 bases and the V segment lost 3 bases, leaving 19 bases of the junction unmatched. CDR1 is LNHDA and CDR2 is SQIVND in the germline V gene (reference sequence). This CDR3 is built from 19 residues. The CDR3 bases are TGTGCCAGTAGTATGGCCAAATATGACTGGACTAGTACCCACAATGAGCAGTTCTTC. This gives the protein CASSMAKYDWTSTHNEQFF.

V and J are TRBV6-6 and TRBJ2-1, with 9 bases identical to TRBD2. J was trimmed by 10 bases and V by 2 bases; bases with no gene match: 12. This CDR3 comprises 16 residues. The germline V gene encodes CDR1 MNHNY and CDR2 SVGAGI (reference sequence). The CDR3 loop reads CASSYNFGGRAEEQFF. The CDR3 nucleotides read TGTGCCAGCAGTTACAATTTCGGCGGGAGGGCCGAAGAGCAGTTCTTC.

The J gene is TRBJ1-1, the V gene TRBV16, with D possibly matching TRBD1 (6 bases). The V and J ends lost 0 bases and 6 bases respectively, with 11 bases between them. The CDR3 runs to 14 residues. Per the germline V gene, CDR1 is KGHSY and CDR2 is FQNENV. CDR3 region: CASSQSGGAAEAFF. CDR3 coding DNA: TGTGCCAGCAGCCAATCTGGGGGGGCGGCTGAAGCTTTCTTT.

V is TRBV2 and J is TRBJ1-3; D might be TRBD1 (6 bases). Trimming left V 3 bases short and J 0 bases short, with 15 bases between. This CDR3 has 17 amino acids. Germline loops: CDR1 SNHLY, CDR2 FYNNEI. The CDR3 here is CASSEGAAQNSGNTIYF. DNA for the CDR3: TGTGCCAGCAGTGAGGGGGCGGCGCAGAACTCTGGAAACACCATATATTTT.

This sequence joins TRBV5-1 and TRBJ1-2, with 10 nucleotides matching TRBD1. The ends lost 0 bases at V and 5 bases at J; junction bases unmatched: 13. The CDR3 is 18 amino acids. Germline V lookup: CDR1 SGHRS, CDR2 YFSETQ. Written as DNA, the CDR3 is TGCGCCAGCAGCTTGGACTTATCCGGGACAGGGGTTAGTTATGGCTACACCTTC. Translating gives CASSLDLSGTGVSYGYTF.

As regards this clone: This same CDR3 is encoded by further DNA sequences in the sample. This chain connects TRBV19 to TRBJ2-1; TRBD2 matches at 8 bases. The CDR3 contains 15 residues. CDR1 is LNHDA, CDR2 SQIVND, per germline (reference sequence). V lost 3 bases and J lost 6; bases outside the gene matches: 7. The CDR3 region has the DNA TGTGCCAGTAGTATTGAGGCGGGAGGCCTCAATGAGCAGTTCTTC. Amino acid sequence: CASSIEAGGLNEQFF.

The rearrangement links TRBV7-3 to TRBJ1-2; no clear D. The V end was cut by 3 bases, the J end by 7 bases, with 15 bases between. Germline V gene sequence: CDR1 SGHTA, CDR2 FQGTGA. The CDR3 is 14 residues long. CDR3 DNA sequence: TGTGCCAGCAGCTTCAGTCACAAAGTGGCTGGCTACACCTTC. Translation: CASSFSHKVAGYTF. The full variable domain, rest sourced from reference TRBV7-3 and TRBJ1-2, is GAGVSQTPSNKVTEKGKYVELRCDPISGHTALYWYRQSLGQGPEFLIYFQGTGAADDSGLPNDRFFAVRPEGSVSTLKIQRTERGDSAVYLCASSFSHKVAGYTFGSGTRLTVV.

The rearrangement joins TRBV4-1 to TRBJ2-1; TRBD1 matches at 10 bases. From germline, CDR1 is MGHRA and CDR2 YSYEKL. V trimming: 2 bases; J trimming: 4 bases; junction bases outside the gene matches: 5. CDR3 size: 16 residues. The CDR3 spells CASSQPGTGVYNEQFF. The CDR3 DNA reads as TGCGCCAGCAGCCAACCCGGGACAGGGGTATACAATGAGCAGTTCTTC.

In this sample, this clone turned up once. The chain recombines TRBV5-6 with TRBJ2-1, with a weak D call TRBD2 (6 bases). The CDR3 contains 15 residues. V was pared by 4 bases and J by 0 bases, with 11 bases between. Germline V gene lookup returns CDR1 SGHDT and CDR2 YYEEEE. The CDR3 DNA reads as TGTGCCAGCAGCCCACTGGGGGGCTCCTACAATGAGCAGTTCTTC. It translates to CASSPLGGSYNEQFF. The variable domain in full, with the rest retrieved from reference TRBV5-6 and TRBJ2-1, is DAGVTQSPTHLIKTRGQQVTLRCSPKSGHDTVSWYQQALGQGPQFIFQYYEEEERQRGNFPDRFSGHQFPNYSSELNVNALLLGDSALYLCASSPLGGSYNEQFFGPGTRLTVL.

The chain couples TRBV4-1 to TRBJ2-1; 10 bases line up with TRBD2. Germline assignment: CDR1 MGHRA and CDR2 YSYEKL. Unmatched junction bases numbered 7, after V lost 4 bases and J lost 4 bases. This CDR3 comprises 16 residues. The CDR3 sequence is CASSPFRTSGYNEQFF. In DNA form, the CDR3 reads TGCGCCAGCAGCCCCTTTAGGACTAGCGGATACAATGAGCAGTTCTTC.

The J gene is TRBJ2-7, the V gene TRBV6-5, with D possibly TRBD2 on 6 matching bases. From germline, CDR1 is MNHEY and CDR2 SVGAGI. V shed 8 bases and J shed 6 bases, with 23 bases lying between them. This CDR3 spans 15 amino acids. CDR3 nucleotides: TGTGCCAGCGATCCCGGGGGATCGGAGGATATCGAGCAGTACTTC. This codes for CASDPGGSEDIEQYF.

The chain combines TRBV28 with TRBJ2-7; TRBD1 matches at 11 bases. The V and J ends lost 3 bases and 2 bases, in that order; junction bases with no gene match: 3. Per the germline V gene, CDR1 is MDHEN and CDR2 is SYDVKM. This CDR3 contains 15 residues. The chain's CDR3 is CASSFLDRGPYEQYF. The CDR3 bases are TGTGCCAGCAGTTTTTTGGACAGGGGGCCCTACGAGCAGTACTTC. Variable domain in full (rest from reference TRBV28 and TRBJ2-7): DVKVTQSSRYLVKRTGEKVFLECVQDMDHENMFWYRQDPGLGLRLIYFSYDVKMKEKGDIPEGYSVSREKKERFSLILESASTNQTSMYLCASSFLDRGPYEQYFGPGTRLTVT.

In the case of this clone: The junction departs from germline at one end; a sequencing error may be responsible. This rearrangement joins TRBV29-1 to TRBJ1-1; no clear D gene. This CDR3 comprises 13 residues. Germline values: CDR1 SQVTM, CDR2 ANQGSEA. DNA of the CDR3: TGCAGCGTTGAAGATAGGATGCCTAGGGAGGGCCCTTTT. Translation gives CSVEDRMPREGPF.

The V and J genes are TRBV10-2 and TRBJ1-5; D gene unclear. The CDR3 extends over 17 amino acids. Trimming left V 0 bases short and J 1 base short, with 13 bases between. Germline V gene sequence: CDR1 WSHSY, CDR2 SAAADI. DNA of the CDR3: TGCGCCAGCAGTGAGTCGATCTTGGCGGGGAGCAATCAGCCCCAGCATTTT. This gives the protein CASSESILAGSNQPQHF.

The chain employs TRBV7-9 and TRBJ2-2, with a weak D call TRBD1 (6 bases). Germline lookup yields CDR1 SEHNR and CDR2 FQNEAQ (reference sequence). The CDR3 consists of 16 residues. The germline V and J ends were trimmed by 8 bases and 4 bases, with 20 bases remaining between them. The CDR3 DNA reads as TGTGCCAGCGGCTCCGTCCAGGGGCGTACCACCGGGGAGCTGTTTTTT. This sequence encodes CASGSVQGRTTGELFF.

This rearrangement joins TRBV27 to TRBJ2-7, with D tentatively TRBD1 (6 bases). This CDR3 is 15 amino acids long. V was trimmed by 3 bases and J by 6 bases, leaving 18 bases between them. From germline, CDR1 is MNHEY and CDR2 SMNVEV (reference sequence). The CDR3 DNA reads TGTGCCAGCAGTTTTGGCAGGGGTATAGTTGGCGAGCAGTACTTC. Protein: CASSFGRGIVGEQYF.

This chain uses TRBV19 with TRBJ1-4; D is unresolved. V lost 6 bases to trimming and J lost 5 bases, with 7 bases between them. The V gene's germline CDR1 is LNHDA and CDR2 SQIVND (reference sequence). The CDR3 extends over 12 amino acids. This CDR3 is CASRYSNEKLFF. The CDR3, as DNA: TGTGCCAGTAGATACAGCAATGAAAAACTGTTTTTT.

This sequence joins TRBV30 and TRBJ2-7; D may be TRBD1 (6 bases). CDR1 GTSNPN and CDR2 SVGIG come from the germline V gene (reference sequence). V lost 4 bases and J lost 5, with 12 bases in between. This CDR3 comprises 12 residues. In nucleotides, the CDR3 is TGTGCCTGGAAACAGGGTTTTGACGAGCAGTACTTC. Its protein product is CAWKQGFDEQYF.

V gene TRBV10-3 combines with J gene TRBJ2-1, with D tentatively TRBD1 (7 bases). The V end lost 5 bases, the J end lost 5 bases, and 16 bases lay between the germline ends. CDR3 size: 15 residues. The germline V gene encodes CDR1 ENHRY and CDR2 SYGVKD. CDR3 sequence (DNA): TGTGCCATCAGTTCCCGCCAGGGGGGTAACAATGAGCAGTTCTTC. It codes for CAISSRQGGNNEQFF.

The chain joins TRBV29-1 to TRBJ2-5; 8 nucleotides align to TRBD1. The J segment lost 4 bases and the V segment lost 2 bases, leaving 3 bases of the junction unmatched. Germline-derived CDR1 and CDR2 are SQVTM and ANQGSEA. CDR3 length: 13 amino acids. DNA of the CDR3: TGCAGCGTTGAACAGGGGGCCGGAGAGACCCAGTACTTC. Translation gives CSVEQGAGETQYF.

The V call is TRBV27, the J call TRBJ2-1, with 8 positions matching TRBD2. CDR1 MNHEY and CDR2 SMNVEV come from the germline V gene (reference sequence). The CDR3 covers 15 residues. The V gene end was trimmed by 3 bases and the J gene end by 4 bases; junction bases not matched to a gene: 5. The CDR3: CASSFLAGPYNEQFF. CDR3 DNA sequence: TGTGCCAGCAGTTTCCTAGCGGGCCCATACAATGAGCAGTTCTTC.

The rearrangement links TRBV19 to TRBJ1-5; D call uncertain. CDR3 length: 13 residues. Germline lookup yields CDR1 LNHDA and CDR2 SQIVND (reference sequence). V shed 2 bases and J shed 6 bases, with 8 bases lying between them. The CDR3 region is CASSIQAAQPQHF. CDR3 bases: TGTGCCAGTAGTATACAGGCTGCTCAGCCCCAGCATTTT.

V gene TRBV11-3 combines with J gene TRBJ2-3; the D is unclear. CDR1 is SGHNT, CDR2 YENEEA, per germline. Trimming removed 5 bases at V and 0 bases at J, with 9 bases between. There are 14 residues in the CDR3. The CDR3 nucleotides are TGTGCCAGCAGCCCCTATAGCAGCACAGATACGCAGTATTTT. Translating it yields CASSPYSSTDTQYF.

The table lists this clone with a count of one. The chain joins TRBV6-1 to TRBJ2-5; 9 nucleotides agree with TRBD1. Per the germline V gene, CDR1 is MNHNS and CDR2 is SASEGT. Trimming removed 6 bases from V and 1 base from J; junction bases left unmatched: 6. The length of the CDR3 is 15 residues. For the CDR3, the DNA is TGTGCCAGCAGCGCCCCGGGACAGGGCCAAGAGACCCAGTACTTC. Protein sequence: CASSAPGQGQETQYF.

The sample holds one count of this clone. The CDR3: CASSLAGGYEQYF. The CDR3 nucleotides read TGTGCCAGCAGTTTAGCGGGAGGCTATGAGCAGTACTTC. The gene calls are TRBV6-5 and TRBJ2-7, with 10 bases fitting TRBD2. The CDR3 is made up of 13 amino acids. Germline V gene data show CDR1 as MNHEY and CDR2 as SVGAGI. J gave up 7 bases and V 4 bases, and 4 bases lay outside the gene matches.

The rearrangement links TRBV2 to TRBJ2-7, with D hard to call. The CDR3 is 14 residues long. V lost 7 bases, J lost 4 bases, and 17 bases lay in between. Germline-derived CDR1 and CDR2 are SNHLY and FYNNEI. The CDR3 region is CASTLGLGLYEQYF. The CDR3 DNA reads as TGTGCCAGCACGCTGGGCCTCGGTTTGTACGAGCAGTACTTC.